This T cell receptor beta chain was recorded in a study of response to subunit inactivated influenza vaccine. This CDR3 has 12 amino acids. V shed 4 bases and J shed 8 bases, with 12 bases lying between them. CDR1 is SQVTM and CDR2 is ANQGSEA in the germline V gene. This clonotype was seen a few times. TCRdb reprocessed the RT-PCR reads with MiXCR, giving one entry per CDR3 protein. The table lists a few hundred thousand distinct CDR3 sequences, approximately 10% of them singletons, with roughly 11% in the top ten. The sample was also linked to a second study, of T cells expressing NK-cell markers. That paper states: In generating TCR beta cDNA, 5'RACE template switching with UMIs was used. CD3+CD56+NKG2C+, CD3+CD56+NKG2C- and CD3+CD56-NKG2C+ T cells, once sorted, supplied the TCR beta repertoires.

The starting material was PBMCs from blood, obtained on the day of vaccination. This TCR derives from a man aged 50 or older who received an inactivated influenza vaccine. This rearrangement joins TRBV29-1 to TRBJ2-1; no clear D gene. This chain's CDR3 is CSVVLGIHEQFF. The CDR3 DNA follows: TGCAGCGTTGTTTTGGGTATCCATGAGCAGTTCTTC.